The 27 T cell receptor beta chains given below trace back to one sample, sequenced in a study of glioma-infiltrating T cells (dated by TCRdb to 2015 to 2016). Sequencing was carried out with an Illumina MiSeq. The iRepertoire nested amplicon-rescue multiplex PCR (arm-PCR) platform was used to amplify TCR alpha and beta CDR3 regions from RNA. The public sequencing data were trimmed at Q25 with fastp and processed into clonotypes with MiXCR by TCRdb, which kept only in-frame beta chains. Duplicate CDR3 protein sequences are folded into a single record with the most common DNA and genes. The sample table holds about 130,000 distinct CDR3 sequences, of which about 25% were seen once. The ten largest clones capture about a quarter of the sample. The source material was glioma tissue, nonneoplastic brain tissue, or PBMCs (not recorded which). These receptors came from a human donor with low-grade glioma or glioblastoma, undergoing nonglioma brain surgery, or in good health (not recorded which).

Only a few counts were recorded for this clonotype. J is TRBJ2-5 and V is TRBV7-9; TRBD2 matches at 8 bases. Germline V gene lookup returns CDR1 SEHNR and CDR2 FQNEAQ (reference sequence). The CDR3 has 17 residues. The V segment lost 2 bases and the J segment 1 base; nucleotides outside the gene matches: 9. Written as DNA, the CDR3 is TGTGCCAGCAGCTTAAGCCCAGCGGGGGCCCTCCAAGAGACCCAGTACTTC. Amino acids: CASSLSPAGALQETQYF.

This clonotype was counted a few times. V is TRBV7-2 and J is TRBJ2-1, with 9 bases that match TRBD2. V was pared by 5 bases and J by 8 bases, with 19 bases of the junction left unmatched. The germline V gene encodes CDR1 SGHTA and CDR2 FQGNSA. CDR3 length: 18 amino acids. The CDR3 bases are TGTGCCAGCAGCCCCAAGAATCGTGTAGCGGGAGCTCGAGATGAGCAGTTCTTC. Its protein product is CASSPKNRVAGARDEQFF. Filled out from reference TRBV7-2 and TRBJ2-1, the complete variable domain reads GAGVSQSPSNKVTEKGKDVELRCDPISGHTALYWYRQSLGQGLEFLIYFQGNSAPDKSGLPSDRFSAERTGGSVSTLTIQRTQQEDSAVYLCASSPKNRVAGARDEQFFGPGTRLTVL.

The chain joins TRBV19 to TRBJ2-5; a weak D match, TRBD1 (7 bases). Germline V CDR1 and CDR2: LNHDA, SQIVND (reference sequence). The CDR3 is 13 amino acids. Trimming shortened V by 10 bases and J by 4 bases, and 16 bases separated the two germline ends. The CDR3 DNA reads as TGTGCCACGCGGGGCAGGGGGAGAGAGACCCAGTACTTC. The encoded protein is CATRGRGRETQYF. Full variable domain (rest looked up from reference TRBV19 and TRBJ2-5): DGGITQSPKYLFRKEGQNVTLSCEQNLNHDAMYWYRQDPGQGLRLIYYSQIVNDFQKGDIAEGYSVSREKKESFPLTVTSAQKNPTAFYLCATRGRGRETQYFGPGTRLLVL.

This sequence joins TRBV19 and TRBJ1-2, with a tentative D call TRBD1 (6 bases). The CDR3 contains 16 residues. The ends were cut back, 5 bases at V and 3 bases at J, with 19 bases in the middle. CDR1 LNHDA and CDR2 SQIVND come from the germline V gene (reference sequence). The CDR3 region has the DNA TGTGCCAGTAGTCTCCAAACAGGGTTTTGGGACTATGGCTACACCTTC. Residues: CASSLQTGFWDYGYTF.

This clonotype came up a few times. The chain employs TRBV7-2 and TRBJ2-7; TRBD1 might be the D (5 bases). Trimming shortened V by 1 base and J by 7 bases, and 11 bases separated the two germline ends. The CDR3 runs 13 residues. From germline, CDR1 is SGHTA and CDR2 FQGNSA. The CDR3 here is CASSLEGWREQYV. CDR3 coding DNA: TGTGCCAGCAGCTTAGAGGGGTGGCGGGAGCAGTACGTC.

Many counts were recorded for this clonotype. The rearrangement joins TRBV6-1 to TRBJ1-1; D gene uncertain. This CDR3 region has 14 residues. V dropped 5 bases and J dropped 1 base, with 11 bases sitting between them. Germline assignment: CDR1 MNHNS and CDR2 SASEGT. The DNA for the CDR3 is TGTGCCAGCAGTTATGACAACGAGAACACTGAAGCTTTCTTT. It translates to CASSYDNENTEAFF.

There are many counts of this clonotype. The V call is TRBV27, the J call TRBJ1-2, with a tentative D call TRBD1 (6 bases). Germline CDR1 is MNHEY and CDR2 is SMNVEV (reference sequence). The V end lost 4 bases, the J end lost 6 bases, and 6 bases lay between the germline ends. There are 11 residues in the CDR3. CDR3 loop: CASSSGDGYTF. The CDR3, as DNA: TGTGCCAGCAGTTCAGGGGATGGCTACACCTTC.

This clonotype was counted only a few times. V and J are TRBV3-1 and TRBJ2-3; 7 nucleotides match TRBD1. Germline CDR1 is LGHDT and CDR2 is YNNKEL (reference sequence). The CDR3 contains 16 residues. V lost 1 base and J lost 0; bases outside the gene matches: 4. The CDR3 loop is CASSQGTGASTDTQYF. Written as DNA, the CDR3 is TGTGCCAGCAGCCAAGGAACAGGGGCGAGCACAGATACGCAGTATTTT.

This clonotype came up many times. This rearrangement joins TRBV6-6 to TRBJ2-3; possibly TRBD1 for D (5 bases). V was cut by 2 bases and J by 2 bases, with 14 bases left in between. The CDR3 is made up of 16 amino acids. Germline lookup yields CDR1 MNHNY and CDR2 SVGAGI (reference sequence). The CDR3 loop is CASSYGPIGVTDTQYF. The CDR3 DNA follows: TGTGCCAGCAGTTACGGTCCTATAGGGGTCACAGATACGCAGTATTTT.

The gene calls are TRBV7-9 and TRBJ2-3, with 8 positions matching TRBD2. V lost 5 bases and J lost 2; bases outside the gene matches: 6. Germline V gene sequence: CDR1 SEHNR, CDR2 FQNEAQ (reference sequence). The CDR3 has 15 residues. The CDR3 DNA sequence: TGTGCCAGCAGCCACACTAGCGGACACACAGATACGCAGTATTTT. Its protein product is CASSHTSGHTDTQYF. Filled out from reference TRBV7-9 and TRBJ2-3, the complete variable domain reads DTGVSQNPRHKITKRGQNVTFRCDPISEHNRLYWYRQTLGQGPEFLTYFQNEAQLEKSRLLSDRFSAERPKGSFSTLEIQRTEQGDSAMYLCASSHTSGHTDTQYFGPGTRLTVL.

This clonotype was observed many times. The rearrangement links TRBV20-1 to TRBJ1-2, with D maybe TRBD1 (5 bases). Germline CDR1 DFQATT, CDR2 SNEGSKA (reference sequence). The CDR3 consists of 13 residues. V lost 4 bases, J lost 6 bases, and 15 bases lay in between. This CDR3 reads CSAKAPGSHGYTF. In DNA, the CDR3 is TGCAGTGCTAAAGCCCCAGGGTCCCATGGCTACACCTTC.

The sample holds many counts of this clonotype. The rearrangement links TRBV27 to TRBJ2-7; D is unresolved. Germline V gene data show CDR1 as MNHEY and CDR2 as SMNVEV (reference sequence). This CDR3 contains 14 residues. V gave up 4 bases and J gave up 4 bases, with 14 bases separating them. Here the CDR3 reads CASSSAHPPYEQYV. Written as DNA, the CDR3 is TGTGCCAGCAGTTCCGCCCACCCCCCATACGAGCAGTACGTC.

This clonotype occurred many times. The CDR3 loop is CASSYFAGVTEAFF. The CDR3, as DNA: TGTGCCAGCAGTTACTTCGCAGGGGTCACTGAAGCTTTCTTT. The gene calls are TRBV6-6 and TRBJ1-1; possibly TRBD1 for D (6 bases). Per the germline V gene, CDR1 is MNHNY and CDR2 is SVGAGI (reference sequence). This CDR3 spans 14 amino acids. V was shortened by 1 base and J by 4 bases, with 10 bases between the two germline ends.

A few counts support this clonotype. The gene calls are TRBV12-3 or TRBV12-4 and TRBJ2-3, with D perhaps matching TRBD1 (5 bases). The CDR3 totals 12 residues. Trimming took off 7 bases at V and 5 bases at J, with 10 bases between the two ends. The CDR3 nucleotides read TGTGCCAGCATCGACAGTGGAGATACGCAGTATTTT. It translates to CASIDSGDTQYF.

The V gene is TRBV24-1, the J gene TRBJ2-3; no clear D. CDR1 and CDR2 from the germline V gene are KGHDR and SFDVKD. There are 12 residues in the CDR3. V was cut by 7 bases and J by 2 bases, with 6 bases left in between. The CDR3 spells CATSDPTDTQYF. The CDR3 DNA is TGTGCCACCAGCGACCCCACAGATACGCAGTATTTT.

This chain joins TRBV27 and TRBJ2-2, with a tentative D call TRBD1 (5 bases). The CDR3 contains 15 residues. Trimming took 4 bases from V and 3 from J, leaving 12 bases between them. Per the germline V gene, CDR1 is MNHEY and CDR2 is SMNVEV (reference sequence). The CDR3 nucleotides are TGTGCCAGCAGTTCTAACCGACAGCACACCGGGGAGCTGTTTTTT. This encodes CASSSNRQHTGELFF.

This clonotype was seen more than once but under ten times. J is TRBJ2-5 and V is TRBV14; no firm D call. This CDR3 contains 12 residues. With 6 bases removed from V and 5 bases from J, the gap between germline ends came to 10 bases. Germline loops: CDR1 SGHDN, CDR2 FVKESK. The DNA for the CDR3 is TGTGCCAGCAGTCCAAATTCCGAGACCCAGTACTTC. Translation: CASSPNSETQYF. The full variable domain, rest sourced from reference TRBV14 and TRBJ2-5, is EAGVTQFPSHSVIEKGQTVTLRCDPISGHDNLYWYRRVMGKEIKFLLHFVKESKQDESGMPNNRFLAERTGGTYSTLKVQPAELEDSGVYFCASSPNSETQYFGPGTRLLVL.

There are a few counts of this clonotype. The chain uses TRBV7-2 and TRBJ2-1; TRBD2 matches 15 bases. V shed 4 bases and J 8 bases; nucleotides not matched to a gene: 3. The CDR3 extends over 15 amino acids. The germline gives CDR1 SGHTA, CDR2 FQGNSA. The CDR3 sequence is CASSWTSGGADEQFF. CDR3 sequence (DNA): TGTGCCAGCAGCTGGACTAGCGGGGGGGCGGATGAGCAGTTCTTC. Filled out from reference TRBV7-2 and TRBJ2-1, the complete variable domain reads GAGVSQSPSNKVTEKGKDVELRCDPISGHTALYWYRQSLGQGLEFLIYFQGNSAPDKSGLPSDRFSAERTGGSVSTLTIQRTQQEDSAVYLCASSWTSGGADEQFFGPGTRLTVL.

This clonotype showed up just a few times. The V and J genes are TRBV7-9 and TRBJ1-6; weak D call: TRBD1 (6 bases). V shed 5 bases and J shed 0 bases, with 14 bases lying between them. CDR1 and CDR2 (germline): SEHNR, FQNEAQ (reference sequence). The CDR3 totals 17 residues. The chain's CDR3 is CASSATGRSSYNSPLHF. CDR3 nucleotides: TGTGCCAGCAGCGCCACAGGGAGGAGCTCCTATAATTCACCCCTCCACTTT.

Worth noting for this clonotype: One junction end does not reproduce the germline sequence, and a read error may be involved. The V and J genes are TRBV7-6 and TRBJ1-1; possible D gene TRBD1, 5 bases. The V gene's germline CDR1 is SGHVS and CDR2 FNYEAQ. The CDR3 has 13 residues. The CDR3 spells CASSPGYATGAFF. CDR3 sequence (DNA): TGTGCCAGCAGCCCAGGGTACGCCACTGGAGCTTTCTTT.

The V and J genes are TRBV20-1 and TRBJ1-5; maybe TRBD1 (5 bases). Germline-derived CDR1 and CDR2 are DFQATT and SNEGSKA (reference sequence). Trimming pared 0 bases from V and 7 bases from J, leaving 19 bases between. CDR3 length: 16 amino acids. The CDR3 DNA is TGCAGTGCTAGAGACCCGAATGGGGCAGGGTTGCAGCCCCAGCATTTT. It yields the protein CSARDPNGAGLQPQHF.

This clonotype was observed many times. This rearrangement joins TRBV4-1 to TRBJ2-7; 9 positions match TRBD1. V was clipped by 1 base and J by 6 bases; unmatched bases: 7. Per germline, CDR1 MGHRA and CDR2 YSYEKL. The CDR3 is 15 residues long. CDR3 DNA: TGCGCCAGCAGCCAAGCCGGGACAGGGACTACCGAGCAGTACGTC. Translating gives CASSQAGTGTTEQYV.

The gene calls are TRBV2 and TRBJ2-6, with D possibly TRBD1 on 6 matching bases. The CDR3 contains 16 residues. V shed 3 bases and J shed 0 bases, with 9 bases lying between them. Germline-derived CDR1 and CDR2 are SNHLY and FYNNEI. The DNA of the CDR3 is TGTGCCAGCAGTGAGGACAGATACTCTGGGGCCAACGTCCTGACTTTC. Its protein is CASSEDRYSGANVLTF.

On this clonotype: The CDR3 ends on some other residue instead of the conserved phenylalanine or tryptophan, so this is likely a read error. This rearrangement joins TRBV4-1 to TRBJ2-3; no clear D. The germline gives CDR1 MGHRA, CDR2 YSYEKL. The CDR3 runs 15 residues. Trimming removed 2 bases at V and 0 bases at J, with 9 bases between. Written as DNA, the CDR3 is TGCGCCAGCAGCCAAAGGAGCGCTAGCACAGATACGCAGTATTCT. It codes for CASSQRSASTDTQYS.

A note on this clonotype: This sequence may be a read error, since a much larger clone differs from it by one base. J is TRBJ1-6 and V is TRBV6-2 or TRBV6-3; a possible D gene is TRBD1 (5 bases). This CDR3 has 15 amino acids. Germline CDR1 reads MNHEY; CDR2 reads SVGEGT. In DNA form, the CDR3 reads TGTGCCAGCGGTTACGGGGGGACGGATGTCTCACCCCTCCACTTT. This codes for CASGYGGTDVSPLHF.

This clonotype has at least ten counts. The J gene is TRBJ2-5, the V gene TRBV15; 7 bases are a match to TRBD1. The junction had 9 bases not matched to a gene; V was cut back by 3 bases and J by 2 bases. CDR1 and CDR2 from the germline V gene are LNHNV and YYDKDF (reference sequence). The CDR3 is 16 residues long. The CDR3 here is CATSSLLGQIQETQYF. The CDR3 DNA reads as TGTGCCACCAGCAGTCTATTGGGACAGATTCAAGAGACCCAGTACTTC.

The sample holds many counts of this clonotype. The rearrangement links TRBV28 to TRBJ2-1; 9 nucleotides match TRBD1. Germline values: CDR1 MDHEN, CDR2 SYDVKM. Trimming cost V 8 bases and J 3 bases; bases outside gene matches: 5. The CDR3 has 14 residues. Here the CDR3 DNA reads TGTGCCAGCGCCGGGACAGGGAGCTACAATGAGCAGTTCTTC. It specifies CASAGTGSYNEQFF. Complete variable domain (other parts from reference TRBV28 and TRBJ2-1): DVKVTQSSRYLVKRTGEKVFLECVQDMDHENMFWYRQDPGLGLRLIYFSYDVKMKEKGDIPEGYSVSREKKERFSLILESASTNQTSMYLCASAGTGSYNEQFFGPGTRLTVL.